This T cell receptor (beta chain) appears in the sequencing data of a study of T cells in Graves' hyperthyroidism and ophthalmopathy. Study-level findings and limits: Most expanded thyroid clonotypes above 0.001 recurred in blood.

The CDR3 covers 15 residues. Germline CDR1 reads MNHEY; CDR2 reads SMNVEV (reference sequence). V lost 5 bases to trimming and J lost 2 bases; unmatched junction nucleotides: 7. As regards this clonotype: Its target is not known.

Template material for amplifying TCR beta CDR3 regions consisted of RNA transcripts. The HTBI set primed first-round TCR CDR3 RT-PCR. One entry per CDR3 protein results from TCRdb running MiXCR on the multiplex PCR reads. The repertoire has 550,000 to 650,000 distinct CDR3 sequences, around 13% of them found once; the top ten carry around 14%. Clinical symptoms, serum thyroxine, TRAb, thyroid ultrasound and orbital computed tomography informed diagnoses. This chain joins TRBV27 and TRBJ2-5; 8 bases are shared with TRBD1. The receptor was isolated from a woman in her thirties or forties with Graves' hyperthyroidism. The source material was blood. DNA of the CDR3: TGTGCCAGCAGTGGGTGGACAGGGAAGCAAGAGACCCAGTACTTC. Translation gives CASSGWTGKQETQYF.